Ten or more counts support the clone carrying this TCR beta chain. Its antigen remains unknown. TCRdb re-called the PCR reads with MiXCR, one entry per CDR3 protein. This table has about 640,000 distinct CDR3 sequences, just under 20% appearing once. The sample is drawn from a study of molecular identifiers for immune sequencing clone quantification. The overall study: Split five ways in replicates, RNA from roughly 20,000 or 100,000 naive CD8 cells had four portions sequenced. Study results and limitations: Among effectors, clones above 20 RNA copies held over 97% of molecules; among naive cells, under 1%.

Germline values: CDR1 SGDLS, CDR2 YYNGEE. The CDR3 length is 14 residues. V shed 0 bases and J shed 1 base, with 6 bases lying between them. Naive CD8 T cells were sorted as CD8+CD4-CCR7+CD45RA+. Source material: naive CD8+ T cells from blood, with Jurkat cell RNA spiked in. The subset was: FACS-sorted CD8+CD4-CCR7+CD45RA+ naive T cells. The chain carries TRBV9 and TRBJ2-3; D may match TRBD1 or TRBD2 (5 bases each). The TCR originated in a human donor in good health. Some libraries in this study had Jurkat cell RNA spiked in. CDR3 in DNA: TGTGCCAGCAGCGTAGCGGGGCGCACAGATACGCAGTATTTT. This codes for CASSVAGRTDTQYF.